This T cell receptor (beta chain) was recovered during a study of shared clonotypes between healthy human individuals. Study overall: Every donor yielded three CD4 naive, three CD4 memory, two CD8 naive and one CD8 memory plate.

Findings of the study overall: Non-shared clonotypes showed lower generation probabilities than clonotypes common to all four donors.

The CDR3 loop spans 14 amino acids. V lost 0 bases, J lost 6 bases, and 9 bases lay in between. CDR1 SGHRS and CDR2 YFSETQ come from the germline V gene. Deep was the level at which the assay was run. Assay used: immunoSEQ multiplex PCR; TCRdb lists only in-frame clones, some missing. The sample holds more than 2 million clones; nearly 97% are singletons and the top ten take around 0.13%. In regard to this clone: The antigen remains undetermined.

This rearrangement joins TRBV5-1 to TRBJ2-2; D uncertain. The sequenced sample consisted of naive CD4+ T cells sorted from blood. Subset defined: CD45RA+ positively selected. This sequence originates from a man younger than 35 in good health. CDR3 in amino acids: CASSLDSGSGELFF. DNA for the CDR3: TGCGCCAGCAGCTTGGACTCCGGGTCCGGGGAGCTGTTTTTT.